This TCR beta chain emerged from a study of blood T cell repertoires in COVID-19. Study details: The United States, Italy and Spain were the sources of the acute and convalescent COVID-19 samples.

Original processing notes: Nucleated cell number was recorded as an estimate derived from reference gene primer amplification. Method: immunoSEQ multiplex PCR; TCRdb's copy keeps in-frame clones and lacks some. The V and J calls and clone size come from that table; D and trimming were worked out from the DNA. The sample lists over 250,000 clones, roughly 89% seen once, with roughly 2.1% in the top ten. Sequenced: peripheral blood. The receptor comes from a man between 45 and 60 years old with acute or convalescent COVID-19.

CDR3 DNA sequence: TGTGCCAGCAGGATTCCGGGAAAGCAGTACTTC. It codes for CASRIPGKQYF. The V and J genes are TRBV28 and TRBJ2-7; D possibly corresponds to TRBD2 (5 bases). Trimming took 6 bases from V and 8 from J, leaving 11 bases between them. Germline V CDR1 and CDR2: MDHEN, SYDVKM. The CDR3 sequence is 11 residues long.